This T cell receptor beta chain was observed in a study of control samples from healthy donors and cancer patients. This CDR3 spans 13 amino acids. V lost 5 bases, J lost 5 bases, and 5 bases stayed unmatched. CDR1 is SGHTA, CDR2 FQGNSA, per germline. The table came from immunoSEQ multiplex PCR; TCRdb's copy has only in-frame clones and leaves some out. There are 100,000 to 150,000 clones in the sample; less than 90% occur only once, and around 1.8% lies in the top ten. This chain links TRBV7-2 with TRBJ1-2; the match to TRBD1 covers 7 bases. Input material: blood. The receptor was derived from a man aged 18 to 30 in good health. This CDR3 is CASSPDRIYGYTF. In nucleotides, the CDR3 is TGTGCCAGCAGCCCGGACAGGATTTATGGCTACACCTTC.